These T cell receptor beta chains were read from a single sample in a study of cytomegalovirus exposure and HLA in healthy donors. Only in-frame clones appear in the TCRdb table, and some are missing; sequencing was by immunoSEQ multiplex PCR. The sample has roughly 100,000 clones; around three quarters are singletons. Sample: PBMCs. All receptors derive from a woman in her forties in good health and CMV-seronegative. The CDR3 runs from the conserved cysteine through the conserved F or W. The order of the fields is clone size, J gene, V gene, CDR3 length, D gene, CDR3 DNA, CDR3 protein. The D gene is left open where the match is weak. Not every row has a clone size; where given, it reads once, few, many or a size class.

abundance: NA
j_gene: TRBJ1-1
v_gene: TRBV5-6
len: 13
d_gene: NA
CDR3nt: TGTGCCAGCAGCTTGGCAGAGAACACTGAAGCTTTCTTT
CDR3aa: CASSLAENTEAFF

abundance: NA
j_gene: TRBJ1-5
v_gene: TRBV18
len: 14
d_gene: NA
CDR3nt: TGTGCCAGCTCACCACTTTATAGCAATCAGCCCCAGCATTTT
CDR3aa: CASSPLYSNQPQHF

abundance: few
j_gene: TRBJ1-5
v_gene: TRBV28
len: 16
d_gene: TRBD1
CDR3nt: TGTGCCAGCAGTTTACGTTTGGACAGGGGGGATCAGCCCCAGCATTTT
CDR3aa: CASSLRLDRGDQPQHF

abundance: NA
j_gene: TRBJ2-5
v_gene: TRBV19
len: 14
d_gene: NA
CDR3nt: TGTGCCAGTAGTATTAGCGCAGGACAAGAGACCCAGTACTTC
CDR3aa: CASSISAGQETQYF

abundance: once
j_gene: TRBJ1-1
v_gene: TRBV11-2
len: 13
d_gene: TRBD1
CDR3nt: TGTGCCAGCAGCCAACCGGGACAGGGGGAAGCTTTCTTT
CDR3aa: CASSQPGQGEAFF

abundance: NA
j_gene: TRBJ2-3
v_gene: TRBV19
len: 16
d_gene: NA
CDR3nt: TGTGCCAGTAGTATAGAGGGGGCCTATTATGCAGATACGCAGTATTTT
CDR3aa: CASSIEGAYYADTQYF

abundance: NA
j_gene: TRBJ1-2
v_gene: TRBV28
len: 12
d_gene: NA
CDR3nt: TGTGCCAGCAGTCCCAGGGTGCCTGGCTACACCTTC
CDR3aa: CASSPRVPGYTF

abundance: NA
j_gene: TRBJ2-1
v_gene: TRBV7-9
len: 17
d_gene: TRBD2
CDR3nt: TGTTCCAGCAGCCCACTAGCGGGGGGATCCTCCTACAATGAGCAGTTCTTC
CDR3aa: CSSSPLAGGSSYNEQFF

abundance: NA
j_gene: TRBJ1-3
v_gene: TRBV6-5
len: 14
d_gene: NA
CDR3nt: TGTGCCAGCCACGACTCACTCTCTGGAAACACCATATATTTT
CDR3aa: CASHDSLSGNTIYF

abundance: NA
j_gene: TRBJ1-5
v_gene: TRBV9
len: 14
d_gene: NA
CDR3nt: TGTGCCAGCAGCTCTGGACAGACGGGTCAGCCCCAGCATTTT
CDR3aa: CASSSGQTGQPQHF

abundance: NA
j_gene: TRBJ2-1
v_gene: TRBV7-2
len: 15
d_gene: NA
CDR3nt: TGTGCCAGCAGCTTAGGGTTAGCGGAGGGGAATGAGCAGTTCTTC
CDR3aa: CASSLGLAEGNEQFF

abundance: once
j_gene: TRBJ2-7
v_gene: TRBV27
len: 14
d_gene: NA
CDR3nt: TGTGCCAGCAGTTTATCCGCCATTTCCTACGAGCAGTACTTC
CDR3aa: CASSLSAISYEQYF

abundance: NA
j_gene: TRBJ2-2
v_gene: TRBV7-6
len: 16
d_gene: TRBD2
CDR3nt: TGTGCCAGCAGCTTGGCGGGGGGGCAGGACACCGGGGAGCTGTTTTTT
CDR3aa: CASSLAGGQDTGELFF

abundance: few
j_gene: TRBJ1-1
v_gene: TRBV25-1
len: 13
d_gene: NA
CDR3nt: TGTGCCAGCAGTGACCCAAGGGGTACTGAAGCTTTCTTT
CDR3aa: CASSDPRGTEAFF

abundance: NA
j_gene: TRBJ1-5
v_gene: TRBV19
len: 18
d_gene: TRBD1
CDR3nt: TGTGCCAGTAGCGTCCGACAGGGGGCCACGGAGAGCAATCAGCCCCAGCATTTT
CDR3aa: CASSVRQGATESNQPQHF

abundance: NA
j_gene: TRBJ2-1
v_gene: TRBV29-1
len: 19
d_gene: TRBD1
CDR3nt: TGCAGCGTGACCGGGACAGGGCTTCTATACGGCGGGAGCTACAATGAGCAGTTCTTC
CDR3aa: CSVTGTGLLYGGSYNEQFF

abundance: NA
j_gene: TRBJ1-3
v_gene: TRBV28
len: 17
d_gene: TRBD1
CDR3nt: TGTGCCAGCAGTCCGCCCGGGGACAGACTTTTCGGAAACACCATATATTTT
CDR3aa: CASSPPGDRLFGNTIYF

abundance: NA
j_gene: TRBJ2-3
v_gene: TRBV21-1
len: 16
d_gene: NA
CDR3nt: TGTGCCAGCAGCAAAGTGCTCACAGGGCGGGCAGATACGCAGTATTTT
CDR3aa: CASSKVLTGRADTQYF

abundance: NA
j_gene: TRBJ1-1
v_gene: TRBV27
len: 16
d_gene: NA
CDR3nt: TGTGCCAGCAGTTCCCCCCCAGGGCCCCTGAACACTGAAGCTTTCTTT
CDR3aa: CASSSPPGPLNTEAFF

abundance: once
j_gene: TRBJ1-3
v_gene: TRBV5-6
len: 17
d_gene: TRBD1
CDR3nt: TGTGCCAGCAGCCTTGTGCGGGACAGGGATTCTGGAAACACCATATATTTT
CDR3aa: CASSLVRDRDSGNTIYF

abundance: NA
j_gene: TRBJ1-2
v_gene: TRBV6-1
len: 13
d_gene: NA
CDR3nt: TGTGCCAGCAGTGAACAATTAGGAGGCGGCTACACCTTC
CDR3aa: CASSEQLGGGYTF

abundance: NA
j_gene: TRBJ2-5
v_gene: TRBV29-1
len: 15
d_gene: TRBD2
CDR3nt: TGCAGCGTTGGGGCGGGGGGGGGCCTACAAGAGACCCAGTACTTC
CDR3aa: CSVGAGGGLQETQYF

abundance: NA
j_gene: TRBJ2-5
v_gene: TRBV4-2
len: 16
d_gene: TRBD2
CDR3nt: TGTGCCAGCAGCCATGTACTAGCGGGAGCCGTCGGTGAGCAGTACTTC
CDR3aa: CASSHVLAGAVGEQYF

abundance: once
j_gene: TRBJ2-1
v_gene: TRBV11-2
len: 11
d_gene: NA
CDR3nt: TGTGCCAGCAGCCCGTACAATGAGCAGTTCTTC
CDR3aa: CASSPYNEQFF

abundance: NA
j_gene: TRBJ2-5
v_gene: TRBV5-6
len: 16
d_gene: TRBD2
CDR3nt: TGTGCCAGCAGCTTTTTACTAGCGGGAGGGCAAGAGACCCAGTACTTC
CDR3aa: CASSFLLAGGQETQYF

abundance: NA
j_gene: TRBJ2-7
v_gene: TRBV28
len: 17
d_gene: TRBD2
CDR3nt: TGTGCCAGCAGTGGCAGTATGACTAGCGGGACCTCCTACGAGCAGTACTTC
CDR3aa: CASSGSMTSGTSYEQYF

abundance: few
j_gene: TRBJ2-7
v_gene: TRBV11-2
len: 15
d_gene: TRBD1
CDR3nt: TGTGCCAGCAGCTTACTACAGGGGGCCTCCTACGAGCAGTACTTC
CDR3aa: CASSLLQGASYEQYF

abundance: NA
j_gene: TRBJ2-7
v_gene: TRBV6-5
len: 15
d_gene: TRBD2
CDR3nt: TGTGCCAGCAGCCTACTAGCGGGAGCTTCCTACGAGCAGTACTTC
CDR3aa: CASSLLAGASYEQYF

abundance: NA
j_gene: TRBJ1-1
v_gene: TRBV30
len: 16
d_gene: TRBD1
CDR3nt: TGTGCCTGGAGTGGACAGGGGGCATGGCGGAGCCCTGAAGCTTTCTTT
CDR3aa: CAWSGQGAWRSPEAFF

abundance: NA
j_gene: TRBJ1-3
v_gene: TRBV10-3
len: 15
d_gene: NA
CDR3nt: TGTGCCATCAGTCTGGGGGGACTGTCTGGAAACACCATATATTTT
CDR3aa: CAISLGGLSGNTIYF

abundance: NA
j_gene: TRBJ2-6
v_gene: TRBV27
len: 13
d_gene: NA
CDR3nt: TGTGCCAGCAGACATACTGGGGCCAACGTCCTGACTTTC
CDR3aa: CASRHTGANVLTF

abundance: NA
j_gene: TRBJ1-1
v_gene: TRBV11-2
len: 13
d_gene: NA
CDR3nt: TGTGCCAGCAGCTTAGATCAGATGACTGAAGCTTTCTTT
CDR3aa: CASSLDQMTEAFF

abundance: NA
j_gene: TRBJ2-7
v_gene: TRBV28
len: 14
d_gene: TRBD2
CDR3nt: TGTGCCAGCCATACTAGCGGGGGCCTCTACGAGCAGTACTTC
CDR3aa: CASHTSGGLYEQYF

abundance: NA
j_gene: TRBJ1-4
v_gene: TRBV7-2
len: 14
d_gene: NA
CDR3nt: TGTGCCAGCAGCTTAGGAGGGCAAAATGAAAAACTGTTTTTT
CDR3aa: CASSLGGQNEKLFF

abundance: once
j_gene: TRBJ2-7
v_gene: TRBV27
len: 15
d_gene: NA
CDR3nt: TGTGCCAGCAGTACCAGGGCCATCACGGCCTACGAGCAGTACTTC
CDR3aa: CASSTRAITAYEQYF

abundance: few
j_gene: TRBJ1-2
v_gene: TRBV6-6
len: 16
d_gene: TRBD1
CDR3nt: TGTGCCAGCAGTTACTCTCATAATGGACAGGAAAATGGCTACACCTTC
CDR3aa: CASSYSHNGQENGYTF

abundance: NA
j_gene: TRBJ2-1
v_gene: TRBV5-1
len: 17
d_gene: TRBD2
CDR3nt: TGCGCCAGCAGCTTGGAAACTAGCGGGGGGATGTACAATGAGCAGTTCTTC
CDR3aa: CASSLETSGGMYNEQFF

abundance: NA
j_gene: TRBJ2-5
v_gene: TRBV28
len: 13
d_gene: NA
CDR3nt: TGTGCCAGCAGTTTTCGAAACTCAAGGGAGCAGTACTTC
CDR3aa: CASSFRNSREQYF

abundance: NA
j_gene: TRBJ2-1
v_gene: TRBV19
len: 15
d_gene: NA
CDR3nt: TGTGCCAGTAGTCCGGGACTCGGGGGCTACAATGAGCAGTTCTTC
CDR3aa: CASSPGLGGYNEQFF

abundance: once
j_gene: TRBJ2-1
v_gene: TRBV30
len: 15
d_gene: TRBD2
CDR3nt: TGTGCCCGCCAAGCGGGAGGGCCCTACGGGAATGAGCAGTTCTTC
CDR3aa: CARQAGGPYGNEQFF

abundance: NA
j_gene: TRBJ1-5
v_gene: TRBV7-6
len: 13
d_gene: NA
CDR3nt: TGTGCCAGCAGCTTTAGCAGCAATCAGCCCCAGCATTTT
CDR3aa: CASSFSSNQPQHF

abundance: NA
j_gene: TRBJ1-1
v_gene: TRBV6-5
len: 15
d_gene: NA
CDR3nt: TGTGCCAGCTGCCGGGTTGTGACCCTCGGCGCTGAAGCTTTCTTT
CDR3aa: CASCRVVTLGAEAFF

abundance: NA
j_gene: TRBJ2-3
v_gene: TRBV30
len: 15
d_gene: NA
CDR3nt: TGTGCCTGGAGTCGTCCAGGAGGGGGCACAGATACGCAGTATTTT
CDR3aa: CAWSRPGGGTDTQYF

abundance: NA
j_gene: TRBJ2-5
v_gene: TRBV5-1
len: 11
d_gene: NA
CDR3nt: TGCGCCAGCAGCGCGGGAGAGACCCAGTACTTC
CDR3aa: CASSAGETQYF

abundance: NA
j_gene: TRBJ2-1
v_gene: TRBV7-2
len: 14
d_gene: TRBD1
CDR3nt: TGTGCCAGCAGCTTACAGGGGGAATACAATGAGCAGTTCTTC
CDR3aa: CASSLQGEYNEQFF

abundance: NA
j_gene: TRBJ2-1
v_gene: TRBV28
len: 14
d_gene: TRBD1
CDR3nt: TGTGCCAGCAGCCACAGACAGGGATACAATGAGCAGTTCTTC
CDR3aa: CASSHRQGYNEQFF

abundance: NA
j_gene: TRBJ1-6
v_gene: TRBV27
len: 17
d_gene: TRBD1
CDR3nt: TGTGCCAGCAGTTTCTCAGGGGGTTCCTCCTATAATTCACCCCTCCACTTT
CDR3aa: CASSFSGGSSYNSPLHF